Below, 19 T cell receptor beta chains from the same sample are listed, as sequenced in a study of blood T cell repertoires in COVID-19. Method: immunoSEQ multiplex PCR; TCRdb's copy keeps in-frame clones and lacks some. The top ten hold more than 2.5% of the sample, which has 140,000 to 150,000 clones, approximately 90% seen once. The specimen was peripheral blood. The receptors derive from a human donor with COVID-19, enrolled during active disease. The donor label of this sample is uncertain.

The V and J genes are TRBV29-1 and TRBJ2-2, with TRBD2 matching 7 bases. V shed 2 bases, J shed 8 bases, and the junction held 2 bases outside the gene matches. In germline, CDR1 is SQVTM, CDR2 ANQGSEA. The CDR3 totals 12 residues. The CDR3 is CSVEKGGGELFF. DNA for the CDR3: TGCAGCGTTGAAAAGGGAGGGGGGGAGCTGTTTTTT.

The chain has TRBV12-3 or TRBV12-4 and TRBJ1-1; a possible D gene is TRBD1 (5 bases). The CDR3 extends over 13 amino acids. Trimming pared 1 base from V and 6 bases from J, leaving 9 bases between. The CDR3 sequence is CASSLGRVAEAFF. The CDR3 coding sequence is TGTGCCAGCAGTTTAGGCAGGGTGGCTGAAGCTTTCTTT.

V gene TRBV18 combines with J gene TRBJ1-5; the D gene is possibly TRBD1 (5 bases). Germline assignment: CDR1 KGHSH and CDR2 LQKENI. V dropped 8 bases and J dropped 5 bases, with 10 bases sitting between them. The CDR3 covers 12 residues. The CDR3 loop is CASRGGDQPQHF. In nucleotides, the CDR3 is TGTGCCAGCCGGGGGGGGGATCAGCCCCAGCATTTT. Based on the CDR3 plus reference TRBV18 and TRBJ1-5, the full variable domain is NAGVMQNPRHLVRRRGQEARLRCSPMKGHSHVYWYRQLPEEGLKFMVYLQKENIIDESGMPKERFSAEFPKEGPSILRIQQVVRGDSAAYFCASRGGDQPQHFGDGTRLSIL.

This clone was seen just once. V is TRBV30 and J is TRBJ1-3; TRBD1 matches at 8 bases. This CDR3 has 14 amino acids. V trimming: 5 bases; J trimming: 0 bases; junction bases outside the gene matches: 3. Germline CDR1 and CDR2: GTSNPN and SVGIG (reference sequence). The DNA of the CDR3 is TGTGCCTGGTCCAGGGGGCCCTCTGGAAACACCATATATTTT. Translating gives CAWSRGPSGNTIYF.

The V call is TRBV7-9, the J call TRBJ2-2, with a possible D match to TRBD2 (6 bases). V dropped 1 base and J dropped 1 base, with 10 bases sitting between them. CDR1 and CDR2 from the germline V gene are SEHNR and FQNEAQ (reference sequence). The CDR3 runs 16 residues. CDR3: CASSLDLGGNTGELFF. The CDR3 coding sequence is TGTGCCAGCAGCTTAGATTTGGGAGGGAACACCGGGGAGCTGTTTTTT.

CDR3 loop: CASSQGVIMAKNIQYF. The CDR3 DNA is TGCGCCAGCAGCCAAGGAGTGATCATGGCCAAAAACATTCAGTACTTC. V gene TRBV4-1 combines with J gene TRBJ2-4, with unresolved D. Germline V gene data show CDR1 as MGHRA and CDR2 as YSYEKL. Trimming removed 1 base from V and 1 base from J, with 11 bases in between. The CDR3 is 16 amino acids.

The chain is built from TRBV6-5 and TRBJ1-1, with a possible D match to TRBD1 (6 bases). This CDR3 comprises 11 residues. Germline-derived CDR1 and CDR2 are MNHEY and SVGAGI. Deletions cut 7 bases from V and 11 bases from J, with 14 bases between. The CDR3 bases are TGTGCCAGCACCGCACAGGGACGGGCTTTCTTT. Protein product: CASTAQGRAFF.

This clone was recorded only once. The chain joins TRBV18 to TRBJ2-5; 14 bases fit TRBD2. Losses at the gene ends were 4 bases for V and 0 bases for J; bases not matched to a gene: 1. Germline CDR1 reads KGHSH; CDR2 reads LQKENI. The CDR3 has 16 amino acids. CDR3 nucleotide sequence: TGTGCCAGCTCACAGGGACTAGCGGGGGACCAAGAGACCCAGTACTTC. Translating it yields CASSQGLAGDQETQYF.

The rearrangement uses TRBV9 and TRBJ2-2; TRBD1 matches 7 bases. The CDR3 loop spans 16 amino acids. V was pared by 2 bases and J by 1 base, with 5 bases of the junction left unmatched. Germline-derived CDR1 and CDR2 are SGDLS and YYNGEE. The DNA for the CDR3 is TGTGCCAGCAGCGTCAGGACAGGACAGAACACCGGGGAGCTGTTTTTT. Protein product: CASSVRTGQNTGELFF.

The chain has TRBV5-6 and TRBJ2-5, with 8 bases matching TRBD2. This CDR3 region has 14 residues. Trimming took 3 bases from V and 2 from J; bases not matched to a gene: 3. Germline CDR1 SGHDT, CDR2 YYEEEE. CDR3 region: CASSSASGQETQYF. In nucleotides, the CDR3 is TGTGCCAGCAGCTCCGCTAGCGGGCAAGAGACCCAGTACTTC.

The V and J genes are TRBV6-1 and TRBJ1-6, with 9 positions matching TRBD1. This CDR3 comprises 15 residues. The V segment lost 0 bases and the J segment 10 bases; nucleotides outside the gene matches: 4. Germline V lookup: CDR1 MNHNS, CDR2 SASEGT. CDR3 in DNA: TGTGCCAGCAGTGAAGCTGATACAGGGGGCTCACCCCTCCACTTT. Translated: CASSEADTGGSPLHF.

J is TRBJ1-1 and V is TRBV19; weak D call: TRBD1 (5 bases). In germline, CDR1 is LNHDA, CDR2 SQIVND (reference sequence). The CDR3 contains 19 residues. The V end lost 1 base, the J end lost 0 bases, and 21 bases lay between the germline ends. The CDR3 reads CASSIAVGQGLGMNTEAFF. CDR3 coding DNA: TGTGCCAGTAGTATAGCAGTAGGGCAGGGTCTTGGTATGAACACTGAAGCTTTCTTT.

V is TRBV27 and J is TRBJ1-2; a possible D gene is TRBD1 (6 bases). Germline assignment: CDR1 MNHEY and CDR2 SMNVEV (reference sequence). Trimming removed 4 bases from V and 3 bases from J, with 9 bases in between. CDR3 length: 13 amino acids. CDR3 nucleotides: TGTGCCAGCAGTTGGGGACAAGACTATGGCTACACCTTC. Protein product: CASSWGQDYGYTF.

The chain couples TRBV5-6 to TRBJ1-1, with a weak D call TRBD1 (6 bases). V gave up 1 base and J gave up 1 base, with 17 bases separating them. Germline V gives CDR1 SGHDT, CDR2 YYEEEE. The CDR3 is made up of 17 amino acids. The CDR3 loop reads CASSLTTGGQWNTEAFF. The CDR3 coding sequence is TGTGCCAGCAGCTTGACAACGGGGGGGCAGTGGAACACTGAAGCTTTCTTT.

V gene TRBV18 combines with J gene TRBJ1-3; D not resolved. Germline CDR1 reads KGHSH; CDR2 reads LQKENI. There are 15 residues in the CDR3. V lost 2 bases, J lost 9 bases, and 17 bases lay in between. CDR3 region: CASSPAFLPEATIYF. CDR3 bases: TGTGCCAGCTCACCAGCGTTCCTTCCTGAGGCCACCATATATTTT. The full variable domain, with the rest looked up from reference TRBV18 and TRBJ1-3, is NAGVMQNPRHLVRRRGQEARLRCSPMKGHSHVYWYRQLPEEGLKFMVYLQKENIIDESGMPKERFSAEFPKEGPSILRIQQVVRGDSAAYFCASSPAFLPEATIYFGEGSWLTVV.

The CDR3 coding sequence is TGTGCCACCAGCTGGGCGTCTAATGAAAAACTGTTTTTT. Translation gives CATSWASNEKLFF. The genes are TRBV15 and TRBJ1-4, with no clear D. This CDR3 spans 13 amino acids. V was pared by 5 bases and J by 3 bases, with 7 bases between. Germline assignment: CDR1 LNHNV and CDR2 YYDKDF (reference sequence).

V and J are TRBV19 and TRBJ1-1, with 7 bases matching TRBD1. The ends lost 5 bases at V and 0 bases at J; junction bases unmatched: 6. The germline gives CDR1 LNHDA, CDR2 SQIVND (reference sequence). There are 15 residues in the CDR3. CDR3 in amino acids: CASSLMTGLNTEAFF. The CDR3 DNA is TGTGCCAGTAGTTTGATGACAGGGTTGAACACTGAAGCTTTCTTT.

This chain connects TRBV12-3 or TRBV12-4 to TRBJ1-5; D gene unclear. This CDR3 spans 12 amino acids. V was cut by 6 bases and J by 2 bases, with 5 bases left in between. The CDR3 DNA reads as TGTGCCAGCAGGGCTCGCAATCAGCCCCAGCATTTT. Translation gives CASRARNQPQHF.

This sequence joins TRBV2 and TRBJ2-5, with 8 bases that match TRBD2. V lost 4 bases to trimming and J lost 5 bases; unmatched junction nucleotides: 6. The germline V gene encodes CDR1 SNHLY and CDR2 FYNNEI. The CDR3 spans 14 residues. CDR3 nucleotides: TGTGCCAGCAGTGTGCGGGGGGACGGGGAGACCCAGTACTTC. Protein: CASSVRGDGETQYF.